This T cell receptor (beta chain) was sequenced for a study of T-cell memory formation after mild COVID-19. Study observations and caveats: Pre-infection memory showed some responding clones, and this suggested that cross-reactive memory joined.

Details on this clonotype: What it recognizes is unknown.

CDR1 and CDR2 from the germline V gene are SGHTA and FQGNSA. This CDR3 has 16 amino acids. V was pared by 2 bases and J by 4 bases, with 17 bases between. TCR alpha and TCR beta cDNA libraries carrying sample barcodes and UMIs came from 5'RACE with constant-segment primers. Each CDR3 protein is one row after TCRdb ran MiXCR on the 5' RACE reads. The sample records 400,000 to 450,000 distinct CDR3 sequences, more than 15% being singletons. This sequence originates from a man aged 18 to 30 who had mild COVID-19 (a few samples of this study predate the infection). Cell type and time point are not known. The rearrangement links TRBV7-2 to TRBJ2-5; D possibly corresponds to TRBD1 (5 bases). The sequenced material came from PBMCs or a T cell subset sorted from them (not recorded which). CDR3 DNA: TGTGCCAGCAGCTTATGGGGCGTCGAGTCAGGAGAGACCCAGTACTTC. Protein product: CASSLWGVESGETQYF.